This TCR beta chain was documented in a study of T-cell memory formation after mild COVID-19. The CDR3 loop spans 13 amino acids. The ends were cut back, 4 bases at V and 5 bases at J, with 12 bases in the middle. In germline, CDR1 is SGHRS, CDR2 YFSETQ. This clonotype was seen repeatedly, ten times or more. Its antigen remains unidentified. One entry per CDR3 protein, called by TCRdb with MiXCR from the 5' RACE reads. Of approximately 150,000 distinct CDR3 sequences listed, about 6.1% were seen once; the top ten hold 2% to 2.5%. Broader study findings: Clones that shrank (day 15 to 85) were balanced CD4/CD8, whereas later expanders leaned CD4+. Pre-infection memory carried some responding clones, suggesting that cross-reactive memory joined. The authors did not confirm SARS-CoV-2 specificity of second-wave clones peaking day 37.

This clonotype was obtained from an adult woman who had mild COVID-19 (a few samples of this study predate the infection). Cell type and time point are not known. Sequencing was carried out using PBMCs or a T cell subset sorted from them (not recorded which). This chain joins TRBV5-1 and TRBJ1-2; weak D call: TRBD1 (5 bases). CDR3 bases: TGCGCCAGCAGCAACAGACAGTCATATGGCTACACCTTC. As protein: CASSNRQSYGYTF.